These T cell receptor beta chains were read from a single sample in a study of beta chain features in type 1 diabetes. The protocol was immunoSEQ multiplex PCR, while the TCRdb copy is restricted to in-frame clones and leaves out a portion. Of roughly 250,000 clones detected, about 10% appear once; the ten largest clones hold 0.03% to 0.04%. Sequences were obtained from naive CD4+ T cells from blood. The source is a woman aged 18-29 years in good health. Both conserved end residues are part of each CDR3. D genes are given only for firm matches. Rows give clone size only sometimes, using once, few, many, or a class for an expanded clone.

cdr3_aa cdr3_nt j_call d_call v_call clone_size
CASSPRQSEQYF TGTGCCAGCAGCCCCAGACAGAGCGAGCAGTACTTC TRBJ2-7 NA TRBV2 few
CAYHRATSGQYF TGTGCCTATCACCGGGCAACTAGCGGGCAGTACTTC TRBJ2-7 TRBD2 TRBV30 NA
CASSWTGRTGLYGYTF TGTGCCAGCAGCTGGACAGGGCGGACGGGCTTATATGGCTACACCTTC TRBJ1-2 TRBD1 TRBV5-4 NA
CASSENAGQGKGGYTF TGTGCCAGCAGTGAAAACGCGGGGCAGGGAAAAGGGGGCTACACCTTC TRBJ1-2 NA TRBV6-4 NA
CASSLTSGRVTDTQYF TGTGCCAGTAGTCTTACTAGCGGGAGGGTGACAGATACGCAGTATTTT TRBJ2-3 TRBD2 TRBV19 few
CASKGQGDTEAFF TGTGCCAGCAAGGGACAGGGCGACACTGAAGCTTTCTTT TRBJ1-1 TRBD1 TRBV2 NA
CASSLLAVDEQFF TGTGCCAGCAGCTTGCTAGCGGTGGATGAGCAGTTCTTC TRBJ2-1 TRBD2 TRBV7-3 few
CASSQGLATGGEQFF TGTGCCAGCAGCCAGGGACTAGCCACGGGCGGTGAGCAGTTCTTC TRBJ2-1 TRBD2 TRBV5-4 NA
CASSLDRDGGELFF TGTGCCAGCAGCTTAGACAGGGACGGCGGGGAGCTGTTTTTT TRBJ2-2 NA TRBV7-9 NA
CASSQSGAGNEKLFF TGTGCCAGCAGCCAGTCTGGGGCCGGTAATGAAAAACTGTTTTTT TRBJ1-4 NA TRBV6-5 few
CASSIGPGFTEAFF TGTGCCAGTAGTATAGGACCAGGGTTCACTGAAGCTTTCTTT TRBJ1-1 NA TRBV19 few
CASSPRRGRTDTQYF TGTGCCAGCAGCCCCCGGCGGGGGCGCACAGATACGCAGTATTTT TRBJ2-3 NA TRBV6-5 few
CASSKTGGTSSYEQYF TGTGCCAGCAGTAAGACAGGGGGCACCTCTTCCTACGAGCAGTACTTC TRBJ2-7 TRBD1 TRBV2 NA
CASSLGGGPLRTF TGCGCCAGCAGCTTGGGGGGGGGCCCTCTCCGCACCTTC TRBJ1-2 NA TRBV5-1 NA
CASSSRREDEQFF TGTGCCAGCAGCTCCCGTCGGGAGGATGAGCAGTTCTTC TRBJ2-1 TRBD2 TRBV7-2 many
CASKSRSSDLNEQFF TGTGCCAGTAAATCTAGGTCCTCGGATTTAAATGAGCAGTTCTTC TRBJ2-1 NA TRBV19 few
CASSLAQGGNTEAFF TGTGCCAGCAGCTTGGCCCAGGGGGGGAACACTGAAGCTTTCTTT TRBJ1-1 TRBD1 TRBV5-4 NA
CASSTRTSSKNIQYF TGTGCCAGTAGTACGAGGACTAGCTCCAAAAACATTCAGTACTTC TRBJ2-4 TRBD2 TRBV19 few
CASSQDRSWEHRQETQYF TGTGCCAGCAGCCAAGATCGGTCTTGGGAGCACCGTCAAGAGACCCAGTACTTC TRBJ2-5 NA TRBV14 NA
CASSLGTGGGSGANVLTF TGCGCCAGCAGCTTGGGGACAGGGGGCGGATCTGGGGCCAACGTCCTGACTTTC TRBJ2-6 TRBD1 TRBV5-1 NA
CASSEGQPGYGYTF TGTGCCAGCAGTGAAGGCCAGCCGGGCTATGGCTACACCTTC TRBJ1-2 NA TRBV2 NA
CASRGQNNEQFF TGTGCCAGCAGGGGACAGAACAATGAGCAGTTCTTC TRBJ2-1 TRBD1 TRBV2 few
CASRPYRGDTYEQYF TGTGCCAGCAGGCCATACAGGGGGGACACCTACGAGCAGTACTTC TRBJ2-7 TRBD1 TRBV6-5 few
CASSLARTGRETQYF TGTGCCAGCAGCTTAGCAAGGACAGGGAGAGAGACCCAGTACTTC TRBJ2-5 TRBD1 TRBV7-9 few
CASSKGGSRNQPQHF TGTGCCAGCAGCAAGGGGGGGTCGAGGAATCAGCCCCAGCATTTT TRBJ1-5 NA TRBV6-1 few
CASSEFRVGNQPQHF TGTGCCAGCAGTGAATTCAGGGTTGGCAATCAGCCCCAGCATTTT TRBJ1-5 NA TRBV6-1 few
CASSFEVAGTDTQYF TGCGCCAGCAGCTTTGAGGTCGCCGGCACAGATACGCAGTATTTT TRBJ2-3 NA TRBV5-1 NA
CASSQVRGPYNEQFF TGTGCCAGCAGCCAAGTGAGGGGGCCCTACAATGAGCAGTTCTTC TRBJ2-1 TRBD1 TRBV14 NA
CASSSPNRVRGYGYTF TGTGCCAGCAGCTCGCCAAACAGGGTTAGGGGCTATGGCTACACCTTC TRBJ1-2 NA TRBV11-2 few
CASSQDQGFNQPQHF TGCGCCAGCAGCCAGGACCAGGGGTTTAATCAGCCCCAGCATTTT TRBJ1-5 NA TRBV4-1 NA
CASSEKRGESDTQYF TGTGCCAGCAGTGAAAAGCGGGGGGAATCAGATACGCAGTATTTT TRBJ2-3 TRBD2 TRBV2 few
CASSLSWQGGETQYF TGTGCCAGCAGTTTATCCTGGCAGGGAGGAGAGACCCAGTACTTC TRBJ2-5 NA TRBV27 few
CASSGTGVETQYF TGTGCCAGCAGCGGGACAGGGGTGGAGACCCAGTACTTC TRBJ2-5 TRBD1 TRBV7-9 few
CAWSLRWDQPQHF TGTGCCTGGAGTCTCAGGTGGGATCAGCCCCAGCATTTT TRBJ1-5 NA TRBV30 few
CASSLRAPGTEAFF TGTGCCAGCAGCCTGAGGGCTCCTGGCACTGAAGCTTTCTTT TRBJ1-1 NA TRBV5-7 NA
CASSSNRQGGETQYF TGTGCCAGCAGCTCCAACAGACAGGGGGGAGAGACCCAGTACTTC TRBJ2-5 TRBD1 TRBV5-4 NA
CASSPRPGGTGELFF TGTGCCAGCAGCCCGCGGCCAGGGGGTACCGGGGAGCTGTTTTTT TRBJ2-2 TRBD1 TRBV7-3 NA
CASSLLAGGGNEQFF TGTGCCAGCAGCTTACTAGCGGGAGGTGGCAATGAGCAGTTCTTC TRBJ2-1 TRBD2 TRBV7-9 many
CASSPRVETQYF TGTGCCAGCAGCCCCCGGGTGGAAACGCAGTATTTT TRBJ2-3 NA TRBV7-2 NA
CASSFGTDRQPQHF TGTGCCAGCAGTTTCGGGACAGATCGTCAGCCCCAGCATTTT TRBJ1-5 TRBD1 TRBV7-2 NA
CASSFGGTDTQYF TGTGCCAGCAGCTTCGGAGGAACAGATACGCAGTATTTT TRBJ2-3 NA TRBV7-6 NA
CASLGAPNTGELFF TGTGCCAGCCTTGGGGCACCGAACACCGGGGAGCTGTTTTTT TRBJ2-2 NA TRBV10-3 NA
CASSPLPGAGELFF TGTGCCAGCTCACCCCTCCCAGGGGCCGGGGAGCTGTTTTTT TRBJ2-2 NA TRBV18 NA
CATSRYGQGSSYEQYF TGTGCCACCAGCAGATATGGCCAGGGGAGCTCCTACGAGCAGTACTTC TRBJ2-7 NA TRBV15 few
CASSLSGISGANVLTF TGTGCCAGCAGCTTGTCAGGGATCTCTGGGGCCAACGTCCTGACTTTC TRBJ2-6 NA TRBV11-2 NA
CASSLTGAGANVLTF TGTGCCAGCAGCCTGACAGGGGCTGGGGCCAACGTCCTGACTTTC TRBJ2-6 TRBD1 TRBV11-1 few
CASARSRGLNEKLFF TGTGCCAGCGCGCGGTCTCGAGGACTCAATGAAAAACTGTTTTTT TRBJ1-4 NA TRBV19 few
CASSSLGTGEGYTF TGTGCCAGCAGCTCGCTGGGGACAGGGGAAGGCTACACCTTC TRBJ1-2 TRBD1 TRBV5-4 few
CATSRGSTADTQYF TGTGCCACCAGCAGAGGGTCGACAGCAGATACGCAGTATTTT TRBJ2-3 NA TRBV15 few